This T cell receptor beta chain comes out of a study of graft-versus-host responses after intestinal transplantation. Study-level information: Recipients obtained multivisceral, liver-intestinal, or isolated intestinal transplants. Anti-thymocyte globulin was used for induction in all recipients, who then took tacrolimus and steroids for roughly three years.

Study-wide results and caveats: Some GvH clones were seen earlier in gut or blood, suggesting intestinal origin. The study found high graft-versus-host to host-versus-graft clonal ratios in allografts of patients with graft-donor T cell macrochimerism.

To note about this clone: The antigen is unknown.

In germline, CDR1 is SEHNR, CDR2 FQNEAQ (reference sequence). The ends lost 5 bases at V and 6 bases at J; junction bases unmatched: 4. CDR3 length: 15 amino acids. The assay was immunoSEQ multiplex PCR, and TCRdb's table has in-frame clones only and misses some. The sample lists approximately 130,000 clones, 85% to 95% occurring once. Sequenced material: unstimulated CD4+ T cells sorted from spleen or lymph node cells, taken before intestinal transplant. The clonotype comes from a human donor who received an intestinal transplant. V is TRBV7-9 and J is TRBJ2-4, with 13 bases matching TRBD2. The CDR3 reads CASSRTSGGLNIQYF. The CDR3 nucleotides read TGTGCCAGCAGCCGGACTAGCGGGGGCCTAAACATTCAGTACTTC.